This entry features one T cell receptor beta chain sequence. Its recognized antigen is unknown. Base qualities are not at hand, and no much larger clone is one base apart. The data originate from a study of OX40 agonist ivuxolimab in advanced cancers. Study-level background: Ivuxolimab, which targeted the costimulatory receptor OX40 (CD134), was an agonistic, fully human IgG2 monoclonal antibody. Intravenous ivuxolimab was administered to patients every 2 weeks at six dose levels: 0.01, 0.1, 0.3, 1.5, 3 and 10 mg/kg. Among the roughly 52 dose-escalation patients, around 20 had hepatocellular carcinoma, 15 melanoma, 9 renal cell carcinoma and 9 head and neck cancer. A male proportion of 75% to 85% and a mean age of approximately 58 years, ranging from about 23 to 90, were recorded for the dose-escalation cohort. Prior anti-PD-1, anti-PD-L1 or anti-CTLA-4 therapy was permitted, and checkpoint inhibitors had been received by around 40% of dose-escalation patients. Three dose-escalation patients achieved partial responses, one with hepatocellular carcinoma and two with cutaneous melanoma. Peripheral TCRbeta sequencing was intended to test whether TCR sequence diversity was altered and clonal T-cell expansion was caused by ivuxolimab. The monotherapy dose-escalation portion (N of about 47 patients) of the phase I ivuxolimab trial is reported in the paper.

The germline V gene (reference sequence) provides CDR1 PRHDT and CDR2 FYEKMQ. Here V drops 5 bases and J drops 6 bases, and the junction holds 3 bases not matched to any gene. The CDR3 has 13 amino acids, counting the end cysteine and phenylalanine. Only the CDR3 portion is preserved as DNA: 39 bases, with reading frame beginning at the first base. The investigation overall reported the following: At doses from 0.1 to 3.0 mg/kg, clonal expansion was seen in both CD4+ and CD8+ blood T cells between baseline and week 6. The antigen specificity of the clonally expanded peripheral T cells was not determined. Low levels of normalized T-cell clonal expansion were also seen in some patients who did not respond. Partial responders in the 0.1-3.0 mg/kg groups had among the lowest normalized peripheral clonal expansion, especially among CD8+ T cells. On average, CD8+ T cells showed more expanded clones than CD4+ T cells after ivuxolimab.

For sequencing of the TCRbeta CDR3 region, genomic DNA was extracted from the sorted cells. The immunoSEQ Assay was used to sequence the TCRbeta CDR3 regions. Sourced from immuneACCESS, this table was stored by TCRdb with only in-frame sequences that have V and J called. A share of the clones is absent; for the studies checked, an unresolved V gene accounts for under half, and the remainder has no known explanation. Across this sample there are 60,000 to 85,000 clones, with approximately 90% seen only once. In total, the top ten clones hold 6.5% to 9.5% of the sample. The trial excluded patients who had a history of autoimmune disease or who were on systemic immunosuppression. In every dose cohort, peripheral blood was drawn for TCR sequencing at baseline, cycle 4 day 1, and cycle 7 day 1. Samples came from an open-label, multicenter, first-in-human phase I dose-escalation trial of ivuxolimab. The trial enrolled adults with locally advanced or metastatic head and neck squamous cell, hepatocellular, melanoma or renal cell carcinoma. Before TCR sequencing, CD4+ T cells and CD8+ T cells from peripheral blood were sorted into separate populations.

This clonotype was sampled from an adult with an advanced solid tumor such as melanoma, head and neck, liver or kidney cancer. Here the chain combines TRBV13 and TRBJ2-2; TRBD2 fits 7 bases in the junction. The sequences come from CD4+ or CD8+ T cells sorted from blood, collected in a trial of the OX40 agonist ivuxolimab. For the CDR3, the sequence is CASSPAGSGELFF. The DNA sequence is given as TGTGCCAGCAGCCCAGCGGGGTCCGGGGAGCTGTTTTTT.